In this sample, the clone carrying this T cell receptor (beta chain) turned up once. This record comes from a study of blood T cell repertoires in COVID-19. On the study more broadly: Specimens from acute and convalescent COVID-19 originated in the United States, Italy and Spain. Sources were T cells, B-cell-depleted T cells, or PBMCs; the material itself was cDNA or gDNA.

Authors' processing steps: Amplifying reference gene primers gave estimates of nucleated cell counts. Generated by immunoSEQ multiplex PCR, the TCRdb table keeps only in-frame clones and is missing some. The V and J calls and clone size were taken over from that table, and D and trimming were inferred from the DNA. This sample has about 69,000 clones; under 95% occur once, and the top ten carry 4.5% to 6%. CDR1 and CDR2 from the germline V gene are MNHEY and SMNVEV (reference sequence). V was shortened by 2 bases and J by 8 bases, with 25 bases between the two germline ends. The CDR3 totals 18 residues.

The source of this sequence is a woman aged 55-70 years with active COVID-19. Sequences were obtained from peripheral blood. The rearrangement links TRBV27 to TRBJ2-1; D possibly corresponds to TRBD2 (7 bases). CDR3 in DNA: TGTGCCAGCAGTTTACGGGACATAGTGGCGGGAGTAGCCGATGAGCAGTTCTTC. Its translation: CASSLRDIVAGVADEQFF.